These 29 T cell receptor beta chains originate from one sample sequenced in a study of beta chain features in type 1 diabetes (dated by TCRdb to 2017 to 2018). General conclusions and limits of the study: In all four CD4+ subsets, TCRB CDR3 length was moderately but significantly shorter in type 1 diabetes patients.

What these receptors recognize is not known. To prepare the library, the immunoSEQ multiplex PCR assay was applied. The entire amount of isolated RNA was reverse transcribed using the High Capacity cDNA Reverse Transcription Kit, so the sequenced TCRB transcripts were expressed ones. This is the immuneACCESS table as TCRdb keeps it, with only in-frame sequences that have V and J called. A part of the clones is gone; compared with another copy, unresolved V genes explain less than half, and the rest is unexplained. The sample yields some 660,000 clones; about an eighth were counted once. The top ten clonotypes cover 0.04% of the sample. Sequencing input: naive CD4+ T cells from blood. The meaning of the sample's cell subset or site label: true naive CD4+ T cells. These receptor sequences come from a man aged 18 to 30 with type 1 diabetes.

The V call is TRBV10-3, the J call TRBJ1-2; the D is unclear. The germline CDR1 and CDR2 sequences are ENHRY and SYGVKD. This CDR3 is 12 amino acids long. V was trimmed by 0 bases and J by 8 bases, leaving 7 bases between them. The CDR3 loop is CAISESIGGYTF. The CDR3 coding sequence is TGTGCCATCAGTGAGTCGATTGGGGGCTACACCTTC.

This clone was picked up a small number of times. This chain joins TRBV27 and TRBJ2-1; no clear D gene. Germline V gives CDR1 MNHEY, CDR2 SMNVEV (reference sequence). This CDR3 has 17 residues. Trimming shortened V by 4 bases and J by 3 bases, and 19 bases separated the two germline ends. The CDR3 DNA reads as TGTGCCAGCAGTTCCTTCCCTATAGTCTCTGGCTACAATGAGCAGTTCTTC. Its protein is CASSSFPIVSGYNEQFF.

The chain couples TRBV6-6 to TRBJ1-1; 8 bases match TRBD1. The ends lost 5 bases at V and 4 bases at J; junction bases unmatched: 3. This CDR3 has 13 amino acids. The germline CDR1 and CDR2 sequences are MNHNY and SVGAGI (reference sequence). The CDR3 DNA sequence: TGTGCCAGCAGTACCACAGGGGGCACTGAAGCTTTCTTT. This codes for CASSTTGGTEAFF.

J is TRBJ1-5 and V is TRBV7-9; D not certain. The V and J ends lost 5 bases and 9 bases respectively, with 20 bases between them. CDR3 length equals 15 residues. Looked up from germline, CDR1 is SEHNR and CDR2 is FQNEAQ (reference sequence). Written as DNA, the CDR3 is TGTGCCAGCAGCCCCGGGGAGGCGGGGAGCAGGCCCCAGCATTTT. Amino acid sequence: CASSPGEAGSRPQHF.

This clone has only one observation. The V gene is TRBV30, the J gene TRBJ2-1; 7 nucleotides agree with TRBD2. The V gene end was trimmed by 4 bases and the J gene end by 7 bases; junction bases not matched to a gene: 7. From germline, CDR1 is GTSNPN and CDR2 SVGIG (reference sequence). This CDR3 is built from 13 residues. CDR3 DNA sequence: TGTGCCTGGAACCCGAGACTAGCTAATGAGCAGTTCTTC. Translating gives CAWNPRLANEQFF.

In its sample, this clone was seen a few times. The V gene is TRBV29-1, the J gene TRBJ2-1; D is undetermined. The CDR3 is 14 residues long. Trimming took 5 bases from V and 5 from J, leaving 16 bases between them. The germline CDR1 and CDR2 sequences are SQVTM and ANQGSEA. As DNA, the CDR3 is TGCAGCGTTTATCCAGGATCTTCTGACAATGAGCAGTTCTTC. Translating it yields CSVYPGSSDNEQFF.

J is TRBJ1-1 and V is TRBV7-2; tentatively, D is TRBD1 (5 bases). The V and J ends lost 1 base and 0 bases respectively, with 15 bases between them. CDR1 is SGHTA and CDR2 is FQGNSA in the germline V gene. The CDR3 is 17 residues long. CDR3 sequence reads: CASSLVGGTGMNTEAFF. Here the CDR3 DNA reads TGTGCCAGCAGCTTAGTTGGGGGGACCGGAATGAACACTGAAGCTTTCTTT.

This clone was detected a few times. This chain connects TRBV23-1 to TRBJ1-2; D unclear. TRBV23-1 is an open reading frame, and its role is uncertain. The V end was cut by 10 bases, the J end by 4 bases, with 13 bases between. This CDR3 comprises 12 residues. The CDR3 nucleotides are TGCGCCATCTCCCCGGGTTTCTATGGCTACACCTTC. Translating gives CAISPGFYGYTF.

The gene calls are TRBV9 and TRBJ1-2; 8 bases line up with TRBD1. This CDR3 is built from 14 residues. Germline trimming cut 2 bases from V and 7 bases from J; bases unmatched to any gene: 7. Germline V gene data show CDR1 as SGDLS and CDR2 as YYNGEE. The CDR3 coding sequence is TGTGCCAGCAGCGTGAGTCCGACAGGGGCTGGCTACACCTTC. It encodes CASSVSPTGAGYTF.

This clone was detected only a few times. The chain combines TRBV28 with TRBJ1-1, with TRBD1 as a possible D gene (5 bases). The CDR3 is made up of 14 amino acids. V lost 2 bases and J lost 1, with 8 bases in between. CDR1 is MDHEN, CDR2 SYDVKM, per germline. CDR3 bases: TGTGCCAGCAGTTTAGACGGGGCGAACACTGAAGCTTTCTTT. This encodes CASSLDGANTEAFF.

J is TRBJ2-5 and V is TRBV19; D uncertain. The CDR3 loop spans 12 amino acids. The germline V gene encodes CDR1 LNHDA and CDR2 SQIVND (reference sequence). V was shortened by 7 bases and J by 5 bases, with 11 bases between the two germline ends. The DNA of the CDR3 is TGTGCCAGTACATCTCTCGGGGAGACCCAGTACTTC. This sequence encodes CASTSLGETQYF.

This chain links TRBV6-1 with TRBJ1-1; 8 bases match TRBD1. Germline CDR1 reads MNHNS; CDR2 reads SASEGT. CDR3 length: 15 amino acids. V gave up 5 bases and J gave up 0 bases; unmatched junction bases: 5. The CDR3 DNA sequence: TGTGCCAGCAGTACCCGGACAGGGCTGAACACTGAAGCTTTCTTT. This encodes CASSTRTGLNTEAFF.

The CDR3 reads CASSYGGSPDTQYF. CDR3 DNA: TGTGCCAGCAGTTACGGCGGGAGTCCAGATACGCAGTATTTT. The genes are TRBV6-5 and TRBJ2-3; 7 positions match TRBD2. Germline V gene sequence: CDR1 MNHEY, CDR2 SVGAGI. Unmatched junction bases numbered 3, after V lost 2 bases and J lost 4 bases. This CDR3 contains 14 residues.

This clone was seen a handful of times. The chain combines TRBV5-1 with TRBJ2-3; D call uncertain. The V end was cut by 1 base, the J end by 6 bases, with 15 bases between. The CDR3 totals 15 residues. CDR1 and CDR2 from the germline V gene are SGHRS and YFSETQ. The CDR3 sequence: CASSLSPTRSDTQYF. In DNA, the CDR3 is TGCGCCAGCAGCTTGTCACCCACAAGATCGGATACGCAGTATTTT.

This clone was observed a few times. The chain links TRBV7-2 to TRBJ1-1; D is uncertain. Germline V gene sequence: CDR1 SGHTA, CDR2 FQGNSA. V lost 1 base and J lost 2, with 8 bases in between. The CDR3 loop spans 14 amino acids. CDR3 protein: CASSLDLLNTEAFF. Written as DNA, the CDR3 is TGTGCCAGCAGCTTAGACCTTCTAAACACTGAAGCTTTCTTT.

A note on this clone: Other nucleotide sequences from this sample produce the same CDR3. The chain combines TRBV5-1 with TRBJ2-1; D perhaps matches TRBD2 (5 bases). The CDR3 covers 13 residues. The germline gives CDR1 SGHRS, CDR2 YFSETQ. V was trimmed by 0 bases and J by 7 bases, leaving 8 bases between them. CDR3 residues: CASSLGTRNEQFF. The CDR3 DNA is TGCGCCAGCAGCTTGGGAACTAGGAATGAGCAGTTCTTC.

The chain combines TRBV2 with TRBJ1-5, with D possibly being TRBD1 (6 bases). This CDR3 has 15 residues. Germline CDR1 is SNHLY and CDR2 is FYNNEI. Between the trimmed V and J ends, which lost 6 bases and 5 bases, there was a span of 17 bases. CDR3 protein: CASSLSGGDYQPQHF. The CDR3 bases are TGTGCCAGCAGCTTATCGGGGGGCGATTATCAGCCCCAGCATTTT.

There are a few counts of this clone. The chain joins TRBV14 to TRBJ2-1; 10 bases are shared with TRBD2. Germline assignment: CDR1 SGHDN and CDR2 FVKESK. The CDR3 loop spans 16 amino acids. The trim removed 2 bases at V and 4 bases at J, leaving 5 bases unmatched. CDR3 in amino acids: CASSQLTSGEYNEQFF. CDR3 in DNA: TGTGCCAGCAGCCAACTAACTAGCGGGGAATACAATGAGCAGTTCTTC.

This clone has just a few counts. The J gene is TRBJ1-5, the V gene TRBV19; D not resolved. The V end was cut by 2 bases, the J end by 7 bases, with 9 bases between. CDR3 length equals 13 residues. Germline CDR1 is LNHDA and CDR2 is SQIVND (reference sequence). CDR3: CASSIIHNQPQHF. CDR3 DNA sequence: TGTGCCAGTAGTATAATCCATAACCAGCCCCAGCATTTT.

This clone turned up a few times. The chain recombines TRBV5-4 with TRBJ2-5; 7 positions agree with TRBD2. The J segment lost 3 bases and the V segment lost 0 bases, leaving 5 bases of the junction unmatched. Germline CDR1 is SGHNT and CDR2 is YYREEE (reference sequence). The CDR3 runs 15 residues. CDR3 in DNA: TGTGCCAGCAGCTTGGTACCGGCGGGGGAAGAGACCCAGTACTTC. As protein: CASSLVPAGEETQYF.

The chain combines TRBV7-9 with TRBJ1-2, with D perhaps matching TRBD1 (6 bases). The CDR3 loop spans 14 amino acids. V was shortened by 6 bases and J by 2 bases, with 13 bases between the two germline ends. In germline, CDR1 is SEHNR, CDR2 FQNEAQ (reference sequence). In nucleotides, the CDR3 is TGTGCCAGCAGGCGCACAGGGATAAACTATGGCTACACCTTC. Protein sequence: CASRRTGINYGYTF. Full variable domain (missing parts from reference TRBV7-9 and TRBJ1-2): DTGVSQNPRHKITKRGQNVTFRCDPISEHNRLYWYRQTLGQGPEFLTYFQNEAQLEKSRLLSDRFSAERPKGSFSTLEIQRTEQGDSAMYLCASRRTGINYGYTFGSGTRLTVV.

The chain is built from TRBV6-1 and TRBJ2-7; D not certain. CDR1 MNHNS and CDR2 SASEGT come from the germline V gene. The CDR3 spans 14 residues. Trimming stripped 4 bases from V and 6 bases from J, with 16 bases between. The CDR3 nucleotides read TGTGCCAGCAGTGCGGTCCTCTCATCGGGCGAGCAGTACTTC. Its translation: CASSAVLSSGEQYF.

On this clone itself: Other DNA sequences in the same sample also yield this CDR3. CDR3 bases: TGTGCCAGCAGCCTAGGTGGTGGATCCTACAATGAGCAGTTCTTC. Encoded protein: CASSLGGGSYNEQFF. The chain carries TRBV5-4 and TRBJ2-1; D is ambiguous. The CDR3 extends over 15 amino acids. Trimming took off 4 bases at V and 1 base at J, with 12 bases between the two ends. Germline V gives CDR1 SGHNT, CDR2 YYREEE (reference sequence).

This clone was seen a few times. The chain uses TRBV9 and TRBJ1-2, with D unclear. V shed 3 bases and J shed 6 bases, with 12 bases lying between them. The CDR3 contains 13 residues. Per germline, CDR1 SGDLS and CDR2 YYNGEE. The CDR3 region is CASSGPDNDGYTF. In DNA form, the CDR3 reads TGTGCCAGCAGCGGCCCCGACAATGATGGCTACACCTTC. The full variable domain, rest sourced from reference TRBV9 and TRBJ1-2, is DSGVTQTPKHLITATGQRVTLRCSPRSGDLSVYWYQQSLDQGLQFLIQYYNGEERAKGNILERFSAQQFPDLHSELNLSSLELGDSALYFCASSGPDNDGYTFGSGTRLTVV.

The genes are TRBV28 and TRBJ1-4, with a weak D call TRBD1 (6 bases). The CDR3 is 13 amino acids. Germline V gene data show CDR1 as MDHEN and CDR2 as SYDVKM. Trimming shortened V by 8 bases and J by 7 bases, and 14 bases separated the two germline ends. CDR3 sequence: CASLGDIREKLFF. The CDR3 bases are TGTGCCAGCTTAGGGGACATACGTGAAAAACTGTTTTTT.

The rearrangement uses TRBV28 and TRBJ1-6; tentative D call: TRBD1 (5 bases). Germline-derived CDR1 and CDR2 are MDHEN and SYDVKM. V was trimmed by 6 bases and J by 9 bases, leaving 15 bases between them. The CDR3 contains 14 residues. The CDR3 protein is CASSSPGYGSPLHF. Written as DNA, the CDR3 is TGTGCCAGCAGCTCCCCAGGGTACGGTTCACCCCTCCACTTT.

This clone appeared a few times. The rearrangement uses TRBV7-9 and TRBJ2-7; TRBD1 matches at 9 bases. Trimming at V came to 5 bases and at J to 1 base, leaving 6 bases not matched to a gene. The CDR3 sequence is 15 residues long. Germline assignment: CDR1 SEHNR and CDR2 FQNEAQ (reference sequence). The CDR3 region is CASSLGGTGSYEQYF. The DNA for the CDR3 is TGTGCCAGCAGCCTGGGTGGGACAGGGTCCTACGAGCAGTACTTC.

This clone turned up a few times. The rearrangement uses TRBV10-2 and TRBJ2-7; tentatively, D is TRBD2 (6 bases). The germline V and J ends were trimmed by 8 bases and 3 bases, with 8 bases remaining between them. The CDR3 covers 11 residues. Per germline, CDR1 WSHSY and CDR2 SAAADI. The CDR3, as DNA: TGCGCCAGCGGGGGAGGCTACGAGCAGTACTTC. Its protein product is CASGGGYEQYF.

This clone was recorded a few times. The chain combines TRBV25-1 with TRBJ2-7; weak D call: TRBD2 (6 bases). Germline V gene sequence: CDR1 MGHDK, CDR2 SYGVNS. The CDR3 totals 17 residues. Deletions cut 4 bases from V and 2 bases from J, with 21 bases between. CDR3 amino acids: CASSASFAGKFAYEQYF. The CDR3 bases are TGTGCCAGCAGTGCTAGCTTTGCGGGGAAATTCGCCTACGAGCAGTACTTC.